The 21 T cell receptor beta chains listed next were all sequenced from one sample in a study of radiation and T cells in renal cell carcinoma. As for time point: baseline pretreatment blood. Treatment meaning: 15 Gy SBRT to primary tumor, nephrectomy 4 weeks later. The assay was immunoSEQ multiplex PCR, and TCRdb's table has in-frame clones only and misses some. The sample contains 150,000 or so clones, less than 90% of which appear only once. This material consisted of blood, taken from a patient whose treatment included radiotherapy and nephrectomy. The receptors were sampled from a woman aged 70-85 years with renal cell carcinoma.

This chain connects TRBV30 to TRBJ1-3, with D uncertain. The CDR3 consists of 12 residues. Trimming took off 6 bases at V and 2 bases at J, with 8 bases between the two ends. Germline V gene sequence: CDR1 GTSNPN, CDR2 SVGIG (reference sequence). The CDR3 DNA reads TGTGCCTGCGGGAGTACTGGAAACACCATATATTTT. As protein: CACGSTGNTIYF. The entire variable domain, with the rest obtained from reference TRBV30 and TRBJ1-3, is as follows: SQTIHQWPATLVQPVGSPLSLECTVEGTSNPNLYWYRQAAGRGLQLLFYSVGIGQISSEVPQNLSASRPQDRQFILSSKKLLLSDSGFYLCACGSTGNTIYFGEGSWLTVV.

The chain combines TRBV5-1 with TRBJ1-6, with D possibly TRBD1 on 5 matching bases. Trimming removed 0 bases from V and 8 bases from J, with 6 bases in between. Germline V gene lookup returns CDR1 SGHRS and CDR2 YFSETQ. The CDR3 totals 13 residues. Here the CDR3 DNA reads TGCGCCAGCAGCTTGGGGGGGGATTCACCCCTCCACTTT. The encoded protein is CASSLGGDSPLHF.

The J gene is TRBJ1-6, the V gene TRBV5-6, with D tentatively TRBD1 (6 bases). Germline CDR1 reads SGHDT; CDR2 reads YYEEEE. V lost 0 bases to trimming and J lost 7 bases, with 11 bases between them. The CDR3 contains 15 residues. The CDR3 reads CASSLADSPNSPLHF. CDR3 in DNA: TGTGCCAGCAGCTTGGCGGACAGCCCCAATTCACCCCTCCACTTT.

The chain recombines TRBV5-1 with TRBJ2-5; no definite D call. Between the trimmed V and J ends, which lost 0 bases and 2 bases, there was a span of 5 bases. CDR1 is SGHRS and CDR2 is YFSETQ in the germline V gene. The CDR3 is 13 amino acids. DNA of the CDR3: TGCGCCAGCAGCTTGGGTTTTCAAGAGACCCAGTACTTC. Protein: CASSLGFQETQYF.

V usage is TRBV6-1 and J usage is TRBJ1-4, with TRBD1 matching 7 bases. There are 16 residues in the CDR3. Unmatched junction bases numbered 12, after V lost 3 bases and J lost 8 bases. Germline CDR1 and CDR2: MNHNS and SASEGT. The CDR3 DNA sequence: TGTGCCAGCAGTGATCCACGCAGGGGGACGGGGGAAAAACTGTTTTTT. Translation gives CASSDPRRGTGEKLFF.

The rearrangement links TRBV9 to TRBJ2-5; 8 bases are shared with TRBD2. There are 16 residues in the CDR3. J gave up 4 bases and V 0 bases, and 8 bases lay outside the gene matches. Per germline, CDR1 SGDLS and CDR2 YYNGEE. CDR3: CASSVVDSGTGETQYF. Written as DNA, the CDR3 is TGTGCCAGCAGCGTAGTGGATAGCGGGACGGGAGAGACCCAGTACTTC.

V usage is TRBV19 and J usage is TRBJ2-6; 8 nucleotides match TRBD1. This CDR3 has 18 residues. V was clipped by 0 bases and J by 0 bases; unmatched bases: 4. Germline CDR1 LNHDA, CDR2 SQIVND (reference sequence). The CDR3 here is CASSIEGTGVSGANVLTF. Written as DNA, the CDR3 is TGTGCCAGTAGTATAGAGGGGACAGGCGTCTCTGGGGCCAACGTCCTGACTTTC.

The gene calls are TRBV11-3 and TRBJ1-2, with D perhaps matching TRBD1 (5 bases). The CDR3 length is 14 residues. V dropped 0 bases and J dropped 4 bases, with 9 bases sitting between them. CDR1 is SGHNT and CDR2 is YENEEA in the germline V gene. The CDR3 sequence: CASSLDRTGYGYTF. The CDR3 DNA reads TGTGCCAGCAGCTTAGATCGAACAGGCTATGGCTACACCTTC.

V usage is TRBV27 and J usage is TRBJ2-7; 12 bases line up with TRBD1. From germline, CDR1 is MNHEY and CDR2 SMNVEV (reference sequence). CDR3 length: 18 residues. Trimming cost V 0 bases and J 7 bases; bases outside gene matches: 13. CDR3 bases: TGTGCCAGCAGTTTATCGAAGGGAGTAGGGACAGGGGGCGAAGAGCAGTACTTC. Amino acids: CASSLSKGVGTGGEEQYF.

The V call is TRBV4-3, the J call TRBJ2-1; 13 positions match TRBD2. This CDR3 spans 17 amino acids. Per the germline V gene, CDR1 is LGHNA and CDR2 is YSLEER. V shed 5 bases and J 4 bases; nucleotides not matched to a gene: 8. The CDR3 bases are TGCGCCAGCAGCGGGGAGGGACTAGCGGGGCTTTACAATGAGCAGTTCTTC. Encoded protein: CASSGEGLAGLYNEQFF.

The CDR3 DNA is TGTGCCAGTAGTAGCTCGACAGGGGTCACTGAAGCTTTCTTT. Its protein is CASSSSTGVTEAFF. The chain uses TRBV19 and TRBJ1-1; 8 nucleotides agree with TRBD1. The V and J ends lost 4 bases and 4 bases, in that order; junction bases with no gene match: 5. Germline V gene lookup returns CDR1 LNHDA and CDR2 SQIVND (reference sequence). The CDR3 extends over 14 amino acids.

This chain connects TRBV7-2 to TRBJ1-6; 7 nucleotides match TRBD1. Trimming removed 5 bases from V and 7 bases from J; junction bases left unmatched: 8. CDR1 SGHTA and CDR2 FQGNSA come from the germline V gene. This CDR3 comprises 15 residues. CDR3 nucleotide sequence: TGTGCCAGCAGCCCTGGACAGGTGACCAATTCACCCCTCCACTTT. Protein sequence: CASSPGQVTNSPLHF.

The CDR3 loop reads CASSFSPQGIGQPQHF. The CDR3 DNA reads TGTGCCAGCAGTTTTTCACCTCAGGGGATCGGTCAGCCCCAGCATTTT. This chain uses TRBV7-2 with TRBJ1-5; a possible D gene is TRBD1 (6 bases). The CDR3 runs to 16 residues. V was pared by 6 bases and J by 6 bases, with 21 bases between. Germline-derived CDR1 and CDR2 are SGHTA and FQGNSA.

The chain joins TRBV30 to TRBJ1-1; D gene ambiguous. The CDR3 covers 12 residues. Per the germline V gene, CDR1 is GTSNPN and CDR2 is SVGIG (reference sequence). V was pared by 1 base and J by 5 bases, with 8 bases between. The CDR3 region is CAWSGGRTEAFF. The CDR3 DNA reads TGTGCCTGGAGTGGGGGAAGAACTGAAGCTTTCTTT. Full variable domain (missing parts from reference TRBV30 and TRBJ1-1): SQTIHQWPATLVQPVGSPLSLECTVEGTSNPNLYWYRQAAGRGLQLLFYSVGIGQISSEVPQNLSASRPQDRQFILSSKKLLLSDSGFYLCAWSGGRTEAFFGQGTRLTVV.

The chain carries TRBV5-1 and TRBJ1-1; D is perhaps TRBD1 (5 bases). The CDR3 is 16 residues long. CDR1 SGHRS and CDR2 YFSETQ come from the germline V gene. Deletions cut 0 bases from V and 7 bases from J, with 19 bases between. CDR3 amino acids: CASSLDRIQGGSEAFF. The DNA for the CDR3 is TGCGCCAGCAGCTTGGATCGGATCCAGGGTGGGAGTGAAGCTTTCTTT.

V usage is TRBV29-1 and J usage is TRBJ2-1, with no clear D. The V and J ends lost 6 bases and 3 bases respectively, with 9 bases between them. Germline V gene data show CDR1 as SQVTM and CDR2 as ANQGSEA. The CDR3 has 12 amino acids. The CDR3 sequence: CSVQDGYNEQFF. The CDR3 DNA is TGCAGCGTCCAGGACGGCTACAATGAGCAGTTCTTC.

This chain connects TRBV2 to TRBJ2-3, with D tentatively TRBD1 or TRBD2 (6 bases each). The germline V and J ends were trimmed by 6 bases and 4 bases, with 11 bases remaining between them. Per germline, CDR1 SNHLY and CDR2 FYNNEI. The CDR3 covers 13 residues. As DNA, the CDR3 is TGTGCCAGCAGGGAGGGGGGCCCAGATACGCAGTATTTT. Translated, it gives CASREGGPDTQYF.

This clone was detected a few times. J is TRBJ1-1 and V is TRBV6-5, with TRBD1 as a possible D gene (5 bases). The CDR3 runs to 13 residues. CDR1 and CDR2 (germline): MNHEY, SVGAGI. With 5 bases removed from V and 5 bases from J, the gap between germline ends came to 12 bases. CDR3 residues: CASSGVRGTEAFF. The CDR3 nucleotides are TGTGCCAGCAGTGGGGTCCGGGGGACTGAAGCTTTCTTT.

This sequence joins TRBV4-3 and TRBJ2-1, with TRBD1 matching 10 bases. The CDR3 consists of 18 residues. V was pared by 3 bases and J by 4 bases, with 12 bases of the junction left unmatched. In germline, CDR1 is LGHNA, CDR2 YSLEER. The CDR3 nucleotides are TGCGCCAGCAGCCACGCCGCCCCGGGACAGGGGATATACAATGAGCAGTTCTTC. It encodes CASSHAAPGQGIYNEQFF.

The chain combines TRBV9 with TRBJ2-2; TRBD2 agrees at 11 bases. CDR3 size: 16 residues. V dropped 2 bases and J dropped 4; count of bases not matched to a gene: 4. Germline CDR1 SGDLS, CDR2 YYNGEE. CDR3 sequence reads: CASSVSGGARTGELFF. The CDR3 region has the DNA TGTGCCAGCAGCGTTAGCGGGGGGGCGCGCACCGGGGAGCTGTTTTTT.

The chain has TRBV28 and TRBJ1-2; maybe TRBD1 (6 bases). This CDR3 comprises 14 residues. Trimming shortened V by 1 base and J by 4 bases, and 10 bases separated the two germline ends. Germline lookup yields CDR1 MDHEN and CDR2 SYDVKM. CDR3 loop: CASSLSPGVYGYTF. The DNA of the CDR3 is TGTGCCAGCAGTTTATCCCCAGGGGTCTATGGCTACACCTTC.